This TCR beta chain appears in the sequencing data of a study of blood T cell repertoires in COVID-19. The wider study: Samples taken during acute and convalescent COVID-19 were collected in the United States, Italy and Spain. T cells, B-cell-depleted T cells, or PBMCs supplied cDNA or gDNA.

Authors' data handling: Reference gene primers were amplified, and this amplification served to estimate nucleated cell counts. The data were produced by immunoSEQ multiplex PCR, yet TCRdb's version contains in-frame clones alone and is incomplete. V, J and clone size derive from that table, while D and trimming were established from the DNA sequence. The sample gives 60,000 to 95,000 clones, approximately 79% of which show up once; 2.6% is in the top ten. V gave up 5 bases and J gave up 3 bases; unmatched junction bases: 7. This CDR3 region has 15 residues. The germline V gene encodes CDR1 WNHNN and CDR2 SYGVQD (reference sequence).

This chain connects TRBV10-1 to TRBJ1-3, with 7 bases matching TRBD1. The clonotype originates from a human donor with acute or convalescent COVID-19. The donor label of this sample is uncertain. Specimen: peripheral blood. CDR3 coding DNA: TGCGCCAGCAGTACCGACAGGGCGAATGGAAACACCATATATTTT. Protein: CASSTDRANGNTIYF.